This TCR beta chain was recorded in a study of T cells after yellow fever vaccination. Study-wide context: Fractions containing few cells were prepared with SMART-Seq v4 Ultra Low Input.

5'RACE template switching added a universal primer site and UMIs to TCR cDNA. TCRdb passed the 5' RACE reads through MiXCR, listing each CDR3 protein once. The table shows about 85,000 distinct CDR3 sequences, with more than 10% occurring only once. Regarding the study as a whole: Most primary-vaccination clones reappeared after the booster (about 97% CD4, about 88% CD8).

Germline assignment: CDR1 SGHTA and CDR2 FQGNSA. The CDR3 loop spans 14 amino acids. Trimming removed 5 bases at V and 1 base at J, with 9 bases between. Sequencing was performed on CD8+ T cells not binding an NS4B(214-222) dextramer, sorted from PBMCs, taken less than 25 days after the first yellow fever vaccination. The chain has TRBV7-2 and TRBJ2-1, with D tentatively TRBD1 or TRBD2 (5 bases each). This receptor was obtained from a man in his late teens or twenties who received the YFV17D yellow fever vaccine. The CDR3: CASSRDGSYNEQFF. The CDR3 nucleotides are TGTGCCAGCAGCAGGGACGGGTCCTACAATGAGCAGTTCTTC.